This T cell receptor (beta chain) was documented in a study of OX40 agonist ivuxolimab in advanced cancers. The overall study: Patients in dose escalation had liver, melanoma, kidney or head and neck cancers. Cohort: roughly 80% men, mean age approximately 66, aged roughly 23 to 79.

On this clone itself: What it recognizes is unknown.

Produced via immunoSEQ multiplex PCR; TCRdb's table is partial and in-frame only. The sample consists of roughly 11,000 clones, about 82% of them appearing once. General study results and limits: The CD4+ and CD8+ T cells in the blood had expanded clonally by week 6 at 0.1 to 3.0 mg/kg. Individuals who were partial responders at 0.1-3.0 mg/kg had clonal expansion that ranked among the lowest.

The CDR3 length is 14 residues. Trimming stripped 2 bases from V and 5 bases from J, with 11 bases between. Per the germline V gene, CDR1 is SGHTA and CDR2 is FQGNSA. The TCR originated in an adult with an advanced solid tumor such as melanoma, head and neck, liver or kidney cancer. This chain uses TRBV7-2 with TRBJ2-3; D possibly uses TRBD1 or TRBD2 (6 bases each). Sample: CD4+ or CD8+ T cells sorted from blood, taken in a trial of the OX40 agonist ivuxolimab. CDR3 in DNA: TGTGCCAGCAGCTTAAGGGGGGTTAGAGATACGCAGTATTTT. Translated, it gives CASSLRGVRDTQYF.